This T cell receptor beta chain was sequenced for a study of blood T cell repertoires in COVID-19. The CDR3 sequence is 21 residues long. V shed 2 bases and J 7 bases; nucleotides not matched to a gene: 28. Germline V lookup: CDR1 SGHVS, CDR2 FQNEAQ. TCRdb's copy holds only in-frame clones and misses some; the assay was immunoSEQ multiplex PCR. The table shows more than 55,000 clones, with 90% to 95% occurring only once. J is TRBJ1-2 and V is TRBV7-8; TRBD1 matches 7 bases. Sample: peripheral blood. The source of this sequence is a man in his fifties or sixties with active COVID-19. CDR3 sequence reads: CASSLSTEYRDSQKKSGGYTF. For the CDR3, the DNA is TGTGCCAGCAGCTTATCAACCGAGTACCGGGACAGCCAAAAGAAGTCGGGTGGCTACACCTTC. Combining the CDR3 with reference TRBV7-8 and TRBJ1-2 gives the whole variable domain GAGVSQSPRYKVAKRGQDVALRCDPISGHVSLFWYQQALGQGPEFLTYFQNEAQLDKSGLPSDRFFAERPEGSVSTLKIQRTQQEDSAVYLCASSLSTEYRDSQKKSGGYTFGSGTRLTVV.